Reported below is one TCR beta chain. Sequencing was performed with immunoSEQ multiplex PCR; in TCRdb, only in-frame clones are kept and a portion is missing. This sample has about 120,000 clones, with approximately 92% found just once. This sample was included in a study of OX40 agonist ivuxolimab in advanced cancers. Study context: Those treated in dose escalation had hepatocellular carcinoma, melanoma, renal cell cancer or head and neck cancer.

V shed 8 bases and J shed 0 bases, with 22 bases lying between them. CDR1 LNHDA and CDR2 SQIVND come from the germline V gene (reference sequence). The CDR3 consists of 18 residues. The sample here was CD4+ or CD8+ T cells sorted from blood, taken in a trial of the OX40 agonist ivuxolimab. J is TRBJ1-4 and V is TRBV19, with a possible D match to TRBD1 (6 bases). This TCR came from an adult with an advanced solid tumor such as melanoma, head and neck, liver or kidney cancer. The CDR3 DNA reads as TGTGCCAGTGCCGCGGGACACTCTACTTTTGCAACTAATGAAAAACTGTTTTTT. This translates into CASAAGHSTFATNEKLFF.